This T cell receptor (beta chain) was found in a study of T cells in Graves' hyperthyroidism and ophthalmopathy. RNA transcripts yielded amplified TCR beta CDR3 regions. With the HTBI primer set, the TCR CDR3 went through a first round of RT-PCR. In TCRdb, the multiplex PCR reads were re-called with MiXCR into one record per CDR3 protein. The data contain about 410,000 distinct CDR3 sequences, about 15% of them singletons. Patients with ophthalmopathy all had a Clinical Activity Score of at least 3, a NOSPECS grade of at least 4 and duration under 3 months. Diagnoses used clinical symptoms, serum thyroxine and TRAb, thyroid ultrasound and orbital computed tomography. In germline, CDR1 is SGHAT, CDR2 FQNNGV. The CDR3 runs to 13 residues. Trimming shortened V by 5 bases and J by 3 bases, and 11 bases separated the two germline ends. This clonotype appeared many times. The antigen is undetermined. Study conclusions and caveats: Ophthalmopathy was distinguished from stable hyperthyroidism by 13 V-J signatures. Blood held most thyroid clonotypes expanded above 0.001 frequency.

The sequencing input was blood. The chain couples TRBV11-2 to TRBJ2-7, with D perhaps TRBD1 or TRBD2 (5 bases each). The sequence derives from a young man with Graves' ophthalmopathy. In DNA form, the CDR3 reads TGTGCCAGCAGCCAAGGGGAGAGCTACGAGCAGTACTTC. Its protein product is CASSQGESYEQYF.